This TCR beta chain was recovered during a study of cytomegalovirus exposure and HLA in healthy donors. Study-wide results and caveats: Highly shared variants forming one cluster were likely a sequencing artifact.

PCR was performed using 60 Vbeta and 13 Jbeta primers. The protocol was immunoSEQ multiplex PCR, while the TCRdb copy is restricted to in-frame clones and leaves out a portion. Of fewer than 150,000 clones listed, about 80% are singletons. This clone was observed a few times. The antigen is unknown. The sample was PBMCs. This sequence was found in a young man in good health and CMV-seronegative.

CDR3 amino acids: CASSEHGRGYGYTF. The CDR3 nucleotides are TGTGCCAGCAGTGAACACGGCAGGGGCTATGGCTACACCTTC. The chain joins TRBV25-1 to TRBJ1-2; TRBD1 is a possible D gene (6 bases). Germline values: CDR1 MGHDK, CDR2 SYGVNS. Between the trimmed V and J ends, which lost 2 bases and 4 bases, there was a span of 11 bases. This CDR3 spans 14 amino acids.